Sequencing of this T cell receptor beta chain was carried out in a study of Ad26.COV2.S vaccination and SARS-CoV-2 variants. As for the study in general: The authors gave Ad26.COV2.S intramuscularly, either once or twice 56 days apart.

The treatment denotes: around 19 received Ad26.COV2.S at low or high dose, single or two shots; about 5 received placebo; per-sample allocation not given. Material that was analyzed had been drawn on day 63 after the first vaccine or placebo injection. Expressing Wuhan-strain SARS-CoV-2 spike, an Ad26 vector served as the vaccine. Here immunoSEQ multiplex PCR was the method, and the copy in TCRdb shows in-frame clones only, minus some. Of around 450,000 clones in the sample, 80% to 90% were seen once. The germline CDR1 and CDR2 sequences are MNHEY and SMNVEV (reference sequence). The CDR3 totals 16 residues. Trimming took off 5 bases at V and 1 base at J, with 16 bases between the two ends.

The starting material was peripheral blood, obtained in a trial of Ad26.COV2.S vaccine versus placebo. The TCR was taken from a person aged 18-65 years who received the Ad26.COV2.S COVID-19 vaccine or a placebo. The gene calls are TRBV27 and TRBJ2-3; D is perhaps TRBD1 (5 bases). CDR3 sequence (DNA): TGTGCCAGCAGTGCATATGGGGCTGGCGGCACAGATACGCAGTATTTT. Protein product: CASSAYGAGGTDTQYF.